The 14 T cell receptor beta chains given below trace back to one sample, sequenced in a study of CD4 T cells in relation to SARS-CoV-2 and coronaviruses. Only in-frame clones appear in the TCRdb table, and some are missing; sequencing was by immunoSEQ multiplex PCR. The data show 9,000 to 15,000 clones, about 72% seen once. No cognate antigen is known for these TCRs. CD4+ T cells from unexposed donors were obtained before the COVID-19 pandemic (2011-2018). CD4+ T cells were isolated from the cells after about nine days of culture. Source material: CD4+ T cells from PBMCs, cultured in vitro. Every receptor here comes from a human donor in good health.

CDR3 sequence (DNA): TGTGCCAGGTCGGGTGCCCAGGGGAGCGCCGGGGAGCTGTTTTTT. Amino acids: CARSGAQGSAGELFF. The chain has TRBV30 and TRBJ2-2; a possible D gene is TRBD1 (6 bases). Germline V gene lookup returns CDR1 GTSNPN and CDR2 SVGIG (reference sequence). CDR3 size: 15 residues. V lost 8 bases to trimming and J lost 6 bases, with 22 bases between them.

The CDR3 DNA sequence: TGTGCCAGCAGCTTGCAAGGGCCTAATCAGCCCCAGCATTTT. Translation gives CASSLQGPNQPQHF. This chain uses TRBV5-4 with TRBJ1-5, with no clear D. V lost 1 base, J lost 4 bases, and 9 bases lay in between. Germline V CDR1 and CDR2: SGHNT, YYREEE (reference sequence). The CDR3 runs 14 residues.

V is TRBV7-2 and J is TRBJ2-1, with D unresolved. Between the trimmed V and J ends, which lost 1 base and 5 bases, there was a span of 6 bases. The length of the CDR3 is 13 residues. CDR1 is SGHTA, CDR2 FQGNSA, per germline. CDR3 coding DNA: TGTGCCAGCAGCTTAGGAGTCAACAATGAGCAGTTCTTC. It yields the protein CASSLGVNNEQFF.

The V and J genes are TRBV9 and TRBJ2-7; TRBD2 agrees at 15 bases. Unmatched junction bases numbered 7, after V lost 2 bases and J lost 7 bases. In germline, CDR1 is SGDLS, CDR2 YYNGEE. The CDR3 spans 16 residues. The DNA for the CDR3 is TGTGCCAGCAGCGTCGGACTAGCGGGGGGGCCGGCGGAGCAGTACTTC. Protein product: CASSVGLAGGPAEQYF.

V and J are TRBV7-9 and TRBJ1-2, with 8 bases matching TRBD1. This CDR3 has 16 residues. Germline V lookup: CDR1 SEHNR, CDR2 FQNEAQ (reference sequence). J lost 2 bases, V lost 3 bases, and 8 bases had no gene match. The CDR3 sequence: CASSFTGGLENYGYTF. The CDR3 DNA follows: TGTGCCAGCAGCTTCACAGGGGGTTTGGAAAACTATGGCTACACCTTC.

The chain employs TRBV5-1 and TRBJ1-6, with D tentatively TRBD1 (5 bases). V lost 4 bases, J lost 8 bases, and 19 bases lay in between. In germline, CDR1 is SGHRS, CDR2 YFSETQ. The CDR3 has 16 residues. This chain's CDR3 is CASSPDLGLGYSPLHF. CDR3 nucleotide sequence: TGCGCCAGCAGCCCGGATCTGGGGCTTGGTTATTCACCCCTCCACTTT. Using reference TRBV5-1 and TRBJ1-6 for the parts outside the CDR3, the full variable domain is KAGVTQTPRYLIKTRGQQVTLSCSPISGHRSVSWYQQTPGQGLQFLFEYFSETQRNKGNFPGRFSGRQFSNSRSEMNVSTLELGDSALYLCASSPDLGLGYSPLHFGNGTRLTVT.

CDR3 sequence: CASSAEGWWGTQYF. In DNA, the CDR3 is TGTGCCAGCAGCGCAGAAGGGTGGTGGGGAACCCAGTACTTC. The V gene is TRBV7-2, the J gene TRBJ2-5, with D hard to call. CDR3 length: 14 residues. The germline CDR1 and CDR2 sequences are SGHTA and FQGNSA. V lost 5 bases, J lost 8 bases, and 18 bases lay in between.

The genes are TRBV19 and TRBJ2-7; the match to TRBD1 covers 8 bases. This CDR3 has 15 residues. Per germline, CDR1 LNHDA and CDR2 SQIVND (reference sequence). J gave up 2 bases and V 4 bases, and 7 bases lay outside the gene matches. The CDR3 region has the DNA TGTGCCAGTAGTAAACGACAGGGGCTAACCTACGAGCAGTACTTC. This sequence encodes CASSKRQGLTYEQYF.

The count of this clone is one. The chain employs TRBV21-1 and TRBJ2-7; the table's D call, TRBD1, was not checked against the DNA. TRBV21-1 is shown as a pseudogene. CDR3 length: 15 amino acids. CDR3 in amino acids: CASSPEGTSVYEQYF. DNA for the CDR3: TGTGCCAGCAGCCCGGAAGGGACATCTGTATACGAGCAGTACTTC.

This clone turned up a few times. This chain links TRBV7-2 with TRBJ1-5, with TRBD1 matching 9 bases. This CDR3 has 15 residues. Germline assignment: CDR1 SGHTA and CDR2 FQGNSA. Trimming removed 1 base from V and 9 bases from J; junction bases left unmatched: 7. The CDR3 protein is CASSLVVTGGSPQHF. CDR3 DNA: TGTGCCAGCAGCTTAGTTGTGACAGGGGGATCGCCCCAGCATTTT.

The chain recombines TRBV25-1 with TRBJ1-4; 7 nucleotides agree with TRBD1. CDR1 MGHDK and CDR2 SYGVNS come from the germline V gene. CDR3 length: 14 amino acids. Unmatched junction bases numbered 9, after V lost 8 bases and J lost 6 bases. The CDR3 spells CASGSTGEHEKLFF. The CDR3 DNA sequence: TGTGCCAGCGGATCAACAGGGGAGCATGAAAAACTGTTTTTT.

The rearrangement uses TRBV10-2 and TRBJ1-3, with D perhaps matching TRBD1 (6 bases). CDR1 and CDR2 (germline): WSHSY, SAAADI. V gave up 6 bases and J gave up 0 bases, with 21 bases separating them. The CDR3 spans 18 residues. The CDR3 coding sequence is TGCGCCAGCAGCGAGACCCTATGGGGGCATATCTCTGGAAACACCATATATTTT. Encoded protein: CASSETLWGHISGNTIYF.

The CDR3, as DNA: TGCGCCAGCAGGCCGACAGGGGTGAACACTGAAGCTTTCTTT. The encoded protein is CASRPTGVNTEAFF. The rearrangement links TRBV5-1 to TRBJ1-1, with 8 bases fitting TRBD1. The germline V gene encodes CDR1 SGHRS and CDR2 YFSETQ. The CDR3 is 14 amino acids. V lost 5 bases, J lost 0 bases, and 3 bases stayed unmatched. Full variable domain (remainder filled in from reference TRBV5-1 and TRBJ1-1): KAGVTQTPRYLIKTRGQQVTLSCSPISGHRSVSWYQQTPGQGLQFLFEYFSETQRNKGNFPGRFSGRQFSNSRSEMNVSTLELGDSALYLCASRPTGVNTEAFFGQGTRLTVV.

This clone was recorded only once. This chain links TRBV13 with TRBJ2-1; 12 bases match TRBD1. With V trimmed by 3 bases and J by 7 bases, 10 bases remained unmatched. This CDR3 has 17 amino acids. CDR1 PRHDT and CDR2 FYEKMQ come from the germline V gene (reference sequence). The CDR3 DNA reads as TGTGCCAGCAGCTTTGGGACAGGGGGCGTCATCAAGAATGAGCAGTTCTTC. It is translated as CASSFGTGGVIKNEQFF.